The clone carrying this TCR beta chain was detected only once. Its antigen is currently unknown. The data were obtained in a study of cytomegalovirus exposure and HLA in healthy donors. The repertoire was sequenced with immunoSEQ multiplex PCR; TCRdb's copy has only in-frame clones and lacks some. The table has about 220,000 clones, approximately 80% seen once. The CDR3 has 15 residues. Germline V lookup: CDR1 MNHEY, CDR2 SMNVEV (reference sequence). V was clipped by 4 bases and J by 7 bases; unmatched bases: 5. The study's findings and limits: The classifier, whose performance was assessed in both the original and validation cohorts, reportedly diagnosed cytomegalovirus status with high specificity and sensitivity.

Sequences were obtained from PBMCs. J is TRBJ2-2 and V is TRBV27, with 11 positions matching TRBD1. The sequence came from a woman aged 30 to 39 in good health and CMV-seropositive. CDR3 sequence (DNA): TGTGCCAGCAGTTGGGGGACAGGGGGGAACGGGGAGCTGTTTTTT. Its protein product is CASSWGTGGNGELFF.